The T cell receptor (beta chain) described here comes from a study of blood T cell repertoires in COVID-19. Study-wide context: The United States, Italy and Spain were the sources of the acute and convalescent COVID-19 samples. T cells, B-cell-depleted T cells, or PBMCs provided the cDNA or gDNA that served as material.

Trimming took 2 bases from V and 11 from J; bases not matched to a gene: 11. This CDR3 spans 15 amino acids. Germline V gene sequence: CDR1 SGHAT, CDR2 FQNNGV. How the authors handled the data: Estimation of nucleated cell counts was performed using reference gene primer amplification. Data came from immunoSEQ multiplex PCR; TCRdb stores just in-frame clones and leaves some out. Clonal size and the V and J genes are those of that table, whereas D and trimming came from the DNA. The table has 200,000 to 250,000 clones, just under 85% seen once. V usage is TRBV11-2 and J usage is TRBJ1-1; TRBD1 aligns across 10 bases. This receptor was identified in an older man with acute or convalescent COVID-19. The sequencing input was peripheral blood. Here the CDR3 DNA reads TGTGCCAGCAGCTTATCGGGACAGGGGAGCGGAAGGGCTTTCTTT. It is translated as CASSLSGQGSGRAFF.